The sequence of this T cell receptor (beta chain) was determined in a study of shared clonotypes between healthy human individuals. Study observations and caveats: Clonotypes not shared had lower generation probabilities than those common to all four donors.

Method: immunoSEQ multiplex PCR; TCRdb's copy keeps in-frame clones and lacks some. The sample lists millions of clones; just under 95% were seen once. This CDR3 spans 13 amino acids. The ends were cut back, 8 bases at V and 6 bases at J, with 16 bases in the middle. CDR1 is LNHNV, CDR2 YYDKDF, per germline (reference sequence). Notes on this clone: Its antigen is not known.

Naive CD8 cells lacked CD45RO and underwent positive selection for CCR7, leaving out terminally differentiated effector memory CD45RA+ cells. The study drew its donors from healthy HIV-negative adults without recent acute infections or vaccinations. Sequencing used naive CD8+ T cells sorted from blood. The TCR sequence derives from a man aged 18 to 30 in good health. V usage is TRBV15 and J usage is TRBJ1-1; no firm D call. DNA for the CDR3: TGTGCCACCCTAGGGAGTTCTGGATCTGAAGCTTTCTTT. Its translation is CATLGSSGSEAFF.